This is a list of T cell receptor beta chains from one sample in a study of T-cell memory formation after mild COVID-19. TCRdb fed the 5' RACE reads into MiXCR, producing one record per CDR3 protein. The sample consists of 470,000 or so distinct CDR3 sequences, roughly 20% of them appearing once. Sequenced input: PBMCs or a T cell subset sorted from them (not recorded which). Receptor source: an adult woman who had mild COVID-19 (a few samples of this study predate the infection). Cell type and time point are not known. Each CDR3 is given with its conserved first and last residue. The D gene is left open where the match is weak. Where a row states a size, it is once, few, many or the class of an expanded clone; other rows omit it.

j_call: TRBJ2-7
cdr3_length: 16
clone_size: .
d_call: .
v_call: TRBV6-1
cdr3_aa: CASSEDSAGTVYEQYF
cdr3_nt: TGTGCCAGCAGTGAAGATTCAGCCGGGACCGTCTACGAGCAGTACTTC

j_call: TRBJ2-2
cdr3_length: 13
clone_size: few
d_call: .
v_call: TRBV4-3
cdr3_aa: CASAWDDGGELFF
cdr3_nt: TGCGCCAGCGCATGGGACGACGGGGGGGAGCTGTTTTTT

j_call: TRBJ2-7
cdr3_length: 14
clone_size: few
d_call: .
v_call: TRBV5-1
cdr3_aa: CASRLTDGIYEQYF
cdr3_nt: TGCGCCAGCAGGTTGACCGACGGGATCTACGAGCAGTACTTC

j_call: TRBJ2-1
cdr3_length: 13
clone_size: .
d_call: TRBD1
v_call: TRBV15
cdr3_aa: CATSRQDRGEQFF
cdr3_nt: TGTGCCACCAGCAGACAAGACAGGGGTGAGCAGTTCTTC

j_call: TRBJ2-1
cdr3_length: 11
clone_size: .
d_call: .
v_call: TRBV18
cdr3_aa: CASSPEHEQFF
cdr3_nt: TGTGCCAGCTCACCCGAGCATGAGCAGTTCTTC

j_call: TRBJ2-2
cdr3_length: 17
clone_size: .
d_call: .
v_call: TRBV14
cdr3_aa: CASSQDFPRTPNGELFF
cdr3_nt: TGTGCCAGCAGCCAAGATTTTCCCAGGACCCCGAACGGGGAGCTGTTTTTT

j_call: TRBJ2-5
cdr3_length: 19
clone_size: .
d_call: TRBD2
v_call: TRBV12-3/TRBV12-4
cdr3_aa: CASTSSKRWRGMYQETQYF
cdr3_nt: TGTGCCAGCACGTCTAGCAAGCGGTGGCGGGGGATGTACCAAGAGACCCAGTACTTC

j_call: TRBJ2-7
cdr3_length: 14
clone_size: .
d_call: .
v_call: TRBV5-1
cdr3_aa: CASSGGTVPYEQYF
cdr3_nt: TGCGCCAGCAGCGGGGGGACGGTCCCCTACGAGCAGTACTTC

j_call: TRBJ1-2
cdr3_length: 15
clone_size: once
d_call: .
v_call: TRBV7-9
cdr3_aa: CASSSEFRTAYGYTF
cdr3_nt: TGTGCCAGCAGCTCAGAATTCCGGACAGCCTATGGCTACACCTTC

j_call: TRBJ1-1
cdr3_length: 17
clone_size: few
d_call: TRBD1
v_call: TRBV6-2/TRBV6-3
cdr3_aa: CASSPQIGAPRQGWAFF
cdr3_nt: TGTGCCAGCAGTCCCCAAATAGGGGCGCCTCGACAGGGATGGGCTTTCTTT

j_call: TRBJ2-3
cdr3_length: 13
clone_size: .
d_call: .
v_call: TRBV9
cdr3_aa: CASSVWVGDTQYF
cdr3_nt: TGTGCCAGCAGCGTATGGGTGGGAGATACGCAGTATTTT

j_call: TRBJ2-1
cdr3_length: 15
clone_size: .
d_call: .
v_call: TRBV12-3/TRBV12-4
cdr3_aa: CASSFRAGPGNEQFF
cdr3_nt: TGTGCCAGCAGTTTTCGCGCAGGCCCGGGAAATGAGCAGTTCTTC

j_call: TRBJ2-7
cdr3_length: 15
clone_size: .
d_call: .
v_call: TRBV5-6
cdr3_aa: CASSLALFRSYEQYF
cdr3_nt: TGTGCCAGCAGCTTGGCCTTATTCAGGTCCTACGAGCAGTACTTC

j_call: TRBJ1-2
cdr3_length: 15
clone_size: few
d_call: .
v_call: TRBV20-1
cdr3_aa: CSARELTDPIYGYTF
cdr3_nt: TGCAGTGCTAGAGAGTTGACGGACCCAATCTATGGCTACACCTTC

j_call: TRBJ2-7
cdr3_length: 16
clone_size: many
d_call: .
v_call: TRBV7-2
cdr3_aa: CASSWPPGSAGHEQYF
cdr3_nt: TGTGCCAGCAGCTGGCCGCCAGGCAGCGCCGGCCACGAGCAGTACTTC

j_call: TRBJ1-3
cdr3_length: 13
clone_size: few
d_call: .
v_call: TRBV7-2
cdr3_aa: CASSPRRGNTIYF
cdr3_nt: TGTGCCAGCAGCCCGCGGCGTGGAAACACCATATATTTT

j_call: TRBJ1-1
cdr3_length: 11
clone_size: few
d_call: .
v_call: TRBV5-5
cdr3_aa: CASSSGAEAFF
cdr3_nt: TGTGCCAGCAGCTCAGGGGCTGAAGCTTTCTTT

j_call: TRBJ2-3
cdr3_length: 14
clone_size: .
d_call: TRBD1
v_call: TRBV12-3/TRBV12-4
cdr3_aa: CASSWTGFTDTQYF
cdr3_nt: TGTGCCAGCAGTTGGACAGGGTTTACAGATACGCAGTATTTT

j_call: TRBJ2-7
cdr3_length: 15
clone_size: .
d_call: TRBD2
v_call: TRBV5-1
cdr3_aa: CASSLALSGSDEQYF
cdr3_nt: TGCGCCAGCAGCTTGGCCCTTAGCGGGAGCGACGAGCAGTACTTC

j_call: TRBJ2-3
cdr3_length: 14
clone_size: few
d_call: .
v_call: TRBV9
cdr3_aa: CASSATSGGDTQYF
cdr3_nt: TGTGCCAGCAGCGCGACTAGTGGAGGAGATACGCAGTATTTT

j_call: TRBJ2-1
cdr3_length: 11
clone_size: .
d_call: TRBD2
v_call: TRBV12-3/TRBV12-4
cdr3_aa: CASSSTSGAFF
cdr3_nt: TGTGCCAGCAGTTCCACTAGCGGGGCGTTCTTC

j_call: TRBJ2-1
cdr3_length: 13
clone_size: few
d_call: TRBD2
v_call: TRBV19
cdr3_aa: CASSERDYNEQFF
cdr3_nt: TGTGCCAGTAGTGAGCGGGACTACAATGAGCAGTTCTTC

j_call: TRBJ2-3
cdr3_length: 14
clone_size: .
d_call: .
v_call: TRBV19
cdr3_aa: CASSLRGRADTQYF
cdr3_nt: TGTGCCAGTAGTCTACGGGGTCGGGCAGATACGCAGTATTTT

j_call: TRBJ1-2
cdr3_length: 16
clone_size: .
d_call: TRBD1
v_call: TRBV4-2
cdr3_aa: CASSQGWGQEDLGYTF
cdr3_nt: TGTGCCAGCAGCCAGGGATGGGGACAGGAGGATTTGGGCTACACCTTC

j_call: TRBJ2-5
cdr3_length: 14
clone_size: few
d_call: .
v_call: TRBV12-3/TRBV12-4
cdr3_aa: CASSFQASQETQYF
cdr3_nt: TGTGCCAGCAGTTTTCAGGCCAGTCAAGAGACCCAGTACTTC

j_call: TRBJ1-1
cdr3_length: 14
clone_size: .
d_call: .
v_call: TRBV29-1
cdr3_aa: CSVGSKGVSTEAFF
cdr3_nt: TGCAGCGTTGGTTCGAAGGGGGTGAGCACTGAAGCTTTCTTT

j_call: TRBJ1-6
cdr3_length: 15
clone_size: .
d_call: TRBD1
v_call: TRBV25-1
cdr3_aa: CASSSSGGSNSPLHF
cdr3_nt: TGTGCCAGCAGTTCTTCAGGGGGAAGCAATTCACCCCTCCACTTT

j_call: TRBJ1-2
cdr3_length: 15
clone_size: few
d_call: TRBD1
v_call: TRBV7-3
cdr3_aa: CASSPGTGLPYGYTF
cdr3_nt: TGTGCCAGCAGCCCCGGGACAGGCCTCCCTTATGGCTACACCTTC

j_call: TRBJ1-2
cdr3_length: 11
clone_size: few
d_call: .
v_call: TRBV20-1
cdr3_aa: CSAPTPTIPTF
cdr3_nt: TGCAGTGCTCCCACGCCGACAATCCCCACCTTC

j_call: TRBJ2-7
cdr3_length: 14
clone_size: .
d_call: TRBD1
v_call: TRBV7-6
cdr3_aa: CASSIGQGRNEQYF
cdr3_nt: TGTGCCAGCAGCATCGGACAGGGCCGAAACGAGCAGTACTTC

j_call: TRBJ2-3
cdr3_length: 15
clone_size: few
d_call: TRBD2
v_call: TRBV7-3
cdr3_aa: CASSAVGGVADTQYF
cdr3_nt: TGTGCCAGCAGCGCCGTGGGGGGGGTTGCAGATACGCAGTATTTT

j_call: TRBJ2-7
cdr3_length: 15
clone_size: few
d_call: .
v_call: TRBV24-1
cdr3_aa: CATSPGGGPPYEQYF
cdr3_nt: TGTGCCACCAGTCCCGGTGGCGGACCACCCTACGAGCAGTACTTC

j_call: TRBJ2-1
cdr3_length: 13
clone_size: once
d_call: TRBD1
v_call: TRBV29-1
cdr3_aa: CSVGQGVYNEQFF
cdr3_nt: TGCAGCGTTGGACAGGGAGTATACAATGAGCAGTTCTTC

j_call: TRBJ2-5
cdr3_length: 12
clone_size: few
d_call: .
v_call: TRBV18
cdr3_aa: CASSQNQETQYF
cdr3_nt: TGTGCCAGCTCACAAAACCAAGAGACCCAGTACTTC

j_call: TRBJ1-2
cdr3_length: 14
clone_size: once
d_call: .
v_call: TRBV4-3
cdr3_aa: CASSQDERIYGYTF
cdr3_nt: TGCGCCAGCAGCCAAGATGAAAGGATTTATGGCTACACCTTC

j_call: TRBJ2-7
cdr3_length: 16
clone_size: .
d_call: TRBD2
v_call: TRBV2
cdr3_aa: CASSDTSGGADYEQYF
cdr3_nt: TGTGCCAGCAGTGACACGAGCGGGGGGGCCGACTACGAGCAGTACTTC

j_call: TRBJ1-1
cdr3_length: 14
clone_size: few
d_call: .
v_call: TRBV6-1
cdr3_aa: CASTGVGEGTEAFF
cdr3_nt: TGTGCCAGCACCGGAGTGGGTGAGGGAACTGAAGCTTTCTTT

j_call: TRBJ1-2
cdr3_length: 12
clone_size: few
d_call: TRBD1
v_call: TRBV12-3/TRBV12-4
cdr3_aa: CASTRTGHGYTF
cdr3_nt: TGTGCCAGCACCCGGACAGGGCATGGCTACACCTTC

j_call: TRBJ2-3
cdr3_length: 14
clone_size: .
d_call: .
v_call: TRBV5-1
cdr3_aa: CASSLDLNADTQYF
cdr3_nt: TGCGCCAGCAGCTTGGATCTTAACGCAGATACGCAGTATTTT

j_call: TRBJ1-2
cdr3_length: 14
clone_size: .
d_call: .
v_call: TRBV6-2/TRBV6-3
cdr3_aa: CASRFSGADYGYTF
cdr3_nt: TGTGCCAGCAGATTCTCAGGGGCCGACTATGGCTACACCTTC

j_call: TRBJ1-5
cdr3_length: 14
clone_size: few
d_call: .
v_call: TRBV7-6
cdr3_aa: CASSLRGGGQPQHF
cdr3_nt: TGTGCCAGCAGCTTAAGGGGGGGCGGTCAGCCCCAGCATTTT

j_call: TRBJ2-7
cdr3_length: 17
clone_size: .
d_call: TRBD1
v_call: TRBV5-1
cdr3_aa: CASSLGTGLVWSYEQYF
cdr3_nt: TGCGCCAGCAGCTTGGGGACAGGGTTAGTATGGTCCTACGAGCAGTACTTC

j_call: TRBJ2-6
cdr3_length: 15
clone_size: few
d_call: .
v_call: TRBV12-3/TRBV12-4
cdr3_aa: CASRRSGTGTNVLTF
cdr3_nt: TGTGCCAGCAGGAGGTCCGGGACGGGAACCAACGTCCTGACTTTC

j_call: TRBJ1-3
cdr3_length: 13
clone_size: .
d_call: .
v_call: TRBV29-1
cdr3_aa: CSVARESGNTIYF
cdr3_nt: TGCAGCGTCGCAAGGGAGTCCGGAAACACCATATATTTT

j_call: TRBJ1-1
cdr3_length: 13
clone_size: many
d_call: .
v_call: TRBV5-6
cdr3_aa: CASSSRVGTEAFF
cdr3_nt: TGTGCCAGCAGCTCGCGGGTCGGCACTGAAGCTTTCTTT

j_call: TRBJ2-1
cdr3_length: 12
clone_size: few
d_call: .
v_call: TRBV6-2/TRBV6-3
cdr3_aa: CASSYSWNEQFF
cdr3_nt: TGTGCCAGCAGTTACTCCTGGAATGAGCAGTTCTTC

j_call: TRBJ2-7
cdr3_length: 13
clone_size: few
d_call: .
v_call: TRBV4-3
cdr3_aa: CASSQGWGAEQYF
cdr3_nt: TGCGCCAGCAGCCAAGGGTGGGGAGCCGAGCAGTACTTC

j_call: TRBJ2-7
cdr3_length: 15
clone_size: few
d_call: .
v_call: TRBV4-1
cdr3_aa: CASSQVGTSSYEQYF
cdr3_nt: TGCGCCAGCAGCCAAGTCGGGACATCTTCCTACGAGCAGTACTTC

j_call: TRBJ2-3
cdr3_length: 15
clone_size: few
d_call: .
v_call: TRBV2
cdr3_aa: CASSLENGSTDTQYF
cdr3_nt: TGTGCCAGCAGCTTGGAAAATGGTAGCACAGATACGCAGTATTTT

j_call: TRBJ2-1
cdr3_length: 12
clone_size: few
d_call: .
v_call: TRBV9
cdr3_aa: CASSVVDGPPFF
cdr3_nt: TGTGCCAGCAGCGTAGTTGACGGACCTCCATTCTTC

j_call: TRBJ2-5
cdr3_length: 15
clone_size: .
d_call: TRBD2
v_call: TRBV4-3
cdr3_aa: CASSPSPLAKETQYF
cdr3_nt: TGCGCCAGCAGCCCCAGCCCACTAGCGAAAGAGACCCAGTACTTC

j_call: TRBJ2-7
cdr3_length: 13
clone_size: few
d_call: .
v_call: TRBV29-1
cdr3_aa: CSVVGLTGYEQYF
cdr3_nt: TGCAGCGTTGTAGGTCTAACAGGCTACGAGCAGTACTTC

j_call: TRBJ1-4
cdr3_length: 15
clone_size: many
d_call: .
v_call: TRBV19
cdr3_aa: CASSSGTAEGVRLFF
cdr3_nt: TGTGCCAGTAGTAGCGGGACCGCGGAGGGTGTTAGACTGTTTTTT